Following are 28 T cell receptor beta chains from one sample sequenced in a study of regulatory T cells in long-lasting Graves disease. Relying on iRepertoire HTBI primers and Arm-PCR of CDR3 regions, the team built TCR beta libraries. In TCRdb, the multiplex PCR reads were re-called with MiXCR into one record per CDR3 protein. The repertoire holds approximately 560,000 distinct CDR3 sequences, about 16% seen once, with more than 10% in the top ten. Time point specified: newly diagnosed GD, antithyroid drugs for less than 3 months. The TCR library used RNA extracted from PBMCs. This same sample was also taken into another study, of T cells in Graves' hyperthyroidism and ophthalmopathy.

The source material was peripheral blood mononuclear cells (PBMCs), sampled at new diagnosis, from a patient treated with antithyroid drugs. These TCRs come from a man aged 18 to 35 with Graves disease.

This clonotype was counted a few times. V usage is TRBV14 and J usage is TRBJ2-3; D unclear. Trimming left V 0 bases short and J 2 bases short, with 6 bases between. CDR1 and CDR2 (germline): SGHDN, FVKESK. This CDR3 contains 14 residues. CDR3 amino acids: CASSQERVTDTQYF. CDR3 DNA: TGTGCCAGCAGCCAAGAAAGAGTCACAGATACGCAGTATTTT.

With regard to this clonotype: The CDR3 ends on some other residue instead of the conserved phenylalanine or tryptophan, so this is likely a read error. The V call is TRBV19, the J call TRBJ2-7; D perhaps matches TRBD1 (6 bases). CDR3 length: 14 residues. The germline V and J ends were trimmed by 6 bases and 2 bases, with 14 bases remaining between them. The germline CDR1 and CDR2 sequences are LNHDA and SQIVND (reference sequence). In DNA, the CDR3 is TGTGCCAGTAGCCGAGCCCGGACAGCCTACGAGCAGTACCTC. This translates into CASSRARTAYEQYL.

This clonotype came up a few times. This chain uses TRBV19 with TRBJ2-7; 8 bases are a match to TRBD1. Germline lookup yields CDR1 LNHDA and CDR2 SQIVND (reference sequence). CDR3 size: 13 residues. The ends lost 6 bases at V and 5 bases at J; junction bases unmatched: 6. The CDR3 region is CASRYRGSHEQYF. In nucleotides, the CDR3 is TGTGCCAGTAGATACAGGGGGAGCCACGAGCAGTACTTC.

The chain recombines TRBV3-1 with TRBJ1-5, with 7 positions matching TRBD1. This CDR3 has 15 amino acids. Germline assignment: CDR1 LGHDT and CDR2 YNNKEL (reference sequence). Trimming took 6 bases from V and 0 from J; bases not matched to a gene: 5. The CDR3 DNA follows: TGTGCCAGCAGTGCGGACAGGTATAGCAATCAGCCCCAGCATTTT. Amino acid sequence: CASSADRYSNQPQHF.

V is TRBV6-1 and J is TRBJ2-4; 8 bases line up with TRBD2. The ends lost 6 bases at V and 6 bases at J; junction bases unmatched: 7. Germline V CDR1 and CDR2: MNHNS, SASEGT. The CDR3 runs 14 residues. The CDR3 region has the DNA TGTGCCAGCAGCCAAACCGGGGGGGGAAACATTCAGTACTTC. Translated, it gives CASSQTGGGNIQYF.

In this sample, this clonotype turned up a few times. The CDR3 DNA reads TGCAGTGCTAGACGGGGGGCGGGTGGCTACACCTTC. Translated: CSARRGAGGYTF. This chain links TRBV20-1 with TRBJ1-2; tentative D call: TRBD1 (6 bases). The CDR3 sequence is 12 residues long. CDR1 is DFQATT and CDR2 is SNEGSKA in the germline V gene (reference sequence). V lost 2 bases, J lost 7 bases, and 11 bases lay in between.

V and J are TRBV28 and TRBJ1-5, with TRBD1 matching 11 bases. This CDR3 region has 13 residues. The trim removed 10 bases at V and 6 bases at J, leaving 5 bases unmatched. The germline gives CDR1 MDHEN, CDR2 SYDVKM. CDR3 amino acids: CATSDRGPQPQHF. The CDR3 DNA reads TGTGCCACCTCGGACAGGGGGCCTCAGCCCCAGCATTTT.

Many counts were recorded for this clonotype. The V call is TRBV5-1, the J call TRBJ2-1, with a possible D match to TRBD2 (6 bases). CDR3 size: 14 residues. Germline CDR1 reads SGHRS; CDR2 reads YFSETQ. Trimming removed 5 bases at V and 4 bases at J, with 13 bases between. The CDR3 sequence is CASRLAADYNEQFF. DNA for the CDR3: TGCGCCAGCAGGTTAGCGGCCGATTACAATGAGCAGTTCTTC. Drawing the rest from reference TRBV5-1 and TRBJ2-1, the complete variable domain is KAGVTQTPRYLIKTRGQQVTLSCSPISGHRSVSWYQQTPGQGLQFLFEYFSETQRNKGNFPGRFSGRQFSNSRSEMNVSTLELGDSALYLCASRLAADYNEQFFGPGTRLTVL.

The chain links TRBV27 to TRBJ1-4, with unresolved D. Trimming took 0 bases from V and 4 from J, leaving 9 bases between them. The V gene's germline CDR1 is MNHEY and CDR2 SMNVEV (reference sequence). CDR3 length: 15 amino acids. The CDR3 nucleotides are TGTGCCAGCAGTTTATCGTATGGAGTTAATGAAAAACTGTTTTTT. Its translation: CASSLSYGVNEKLFF.

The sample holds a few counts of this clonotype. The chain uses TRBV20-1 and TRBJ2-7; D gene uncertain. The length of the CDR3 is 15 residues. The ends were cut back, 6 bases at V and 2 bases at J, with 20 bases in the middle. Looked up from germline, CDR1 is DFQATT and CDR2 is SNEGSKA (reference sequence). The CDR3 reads CSAKALGIGTYEQYF. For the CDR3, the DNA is TGCAGTGCAAAGGCTCTCGGTATTGGGACCTACGAGCAGTACTTC.

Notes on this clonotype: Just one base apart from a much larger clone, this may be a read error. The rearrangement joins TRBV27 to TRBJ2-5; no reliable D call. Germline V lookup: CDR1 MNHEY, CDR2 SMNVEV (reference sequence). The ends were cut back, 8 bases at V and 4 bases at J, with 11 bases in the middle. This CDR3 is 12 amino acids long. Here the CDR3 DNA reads TGTGCCAGCGGGATTTCAGGAGAGACCCAGTACTTC. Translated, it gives CASGISGETQYF.

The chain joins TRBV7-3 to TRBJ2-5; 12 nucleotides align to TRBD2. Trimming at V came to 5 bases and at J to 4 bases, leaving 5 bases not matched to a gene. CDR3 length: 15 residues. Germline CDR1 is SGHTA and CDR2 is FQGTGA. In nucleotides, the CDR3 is TGTGCCAGCAGCAAAAGGGGACTAGCGGGAGAGACCCAGTACTTC. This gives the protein CASSKRGLAGETQYF. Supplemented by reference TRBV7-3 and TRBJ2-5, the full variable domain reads GAGVSQTPSNKVTEKGKYVELRCDPISGHTALYWYRQSLGQGPEFLIYFQGTGAADDSGLPNDRFFAVRPEGSVSTLKIQRTERGDSAVYLCASSKRGLAGETQYFGPGTRLLVL.

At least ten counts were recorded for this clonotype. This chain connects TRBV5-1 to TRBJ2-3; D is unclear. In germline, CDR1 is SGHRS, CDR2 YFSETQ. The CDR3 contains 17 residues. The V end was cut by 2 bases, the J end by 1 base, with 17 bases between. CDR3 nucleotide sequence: TGCGCCAGCAGCTTCCAAGGGTTCCCAGTTGGCACAGATACGCAGTATTTT. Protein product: CASSFQGFPVGTDTQYF.

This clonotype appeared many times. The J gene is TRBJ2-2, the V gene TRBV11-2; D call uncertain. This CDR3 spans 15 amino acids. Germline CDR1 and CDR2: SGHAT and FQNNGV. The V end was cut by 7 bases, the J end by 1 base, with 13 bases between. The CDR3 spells CASTPVVQNTGELFF. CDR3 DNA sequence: TGTGCCAGCACCCCGGTGGTTCAGAACACCGGGGAGCTGTTTTTT. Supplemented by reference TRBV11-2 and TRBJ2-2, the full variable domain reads EAGVAQSPRYKIIEKRQSVAFWCNPISGHATLYWYQQILGQGPKLLIQFQNNGVVDDSQLPKDRFSAERLKGVDSTLKIQPAKLEDSAVYLCASTPVVQNTGELFFGEGSRLTVL.

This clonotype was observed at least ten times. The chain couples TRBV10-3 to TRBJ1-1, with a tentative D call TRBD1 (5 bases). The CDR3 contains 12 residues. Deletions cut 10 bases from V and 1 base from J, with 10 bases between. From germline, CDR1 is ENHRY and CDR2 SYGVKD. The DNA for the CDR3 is TGTGCCACCAGGGATGAGAACACTGAAGCTTTCTTT. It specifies CATRDENTEAFF.

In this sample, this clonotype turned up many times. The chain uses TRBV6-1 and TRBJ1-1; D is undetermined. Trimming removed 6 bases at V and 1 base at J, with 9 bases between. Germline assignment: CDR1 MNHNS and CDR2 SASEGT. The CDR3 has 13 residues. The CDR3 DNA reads TGTGCCAGCAGACTAAAAAGGAACACTGAAGCTTTCTTT. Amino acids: CASRLKRNTEAFF.

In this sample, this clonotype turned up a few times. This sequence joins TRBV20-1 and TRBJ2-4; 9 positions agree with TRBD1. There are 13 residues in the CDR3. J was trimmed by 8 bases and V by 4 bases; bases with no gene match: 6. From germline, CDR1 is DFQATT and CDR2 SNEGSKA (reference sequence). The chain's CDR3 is CSAIRGQGDIQYF. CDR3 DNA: TGCAGTGCTATCCGGGGACAGGGAGACATTCAGTACTTC.

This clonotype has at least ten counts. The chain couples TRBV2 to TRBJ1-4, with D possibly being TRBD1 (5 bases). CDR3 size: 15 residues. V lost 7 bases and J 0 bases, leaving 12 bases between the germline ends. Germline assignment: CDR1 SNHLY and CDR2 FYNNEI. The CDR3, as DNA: TGTGCCAGCACAGGACACCCAACAACTAATGAAAAACTGTTTTTT. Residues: CASTGHPTTNEKLFF.

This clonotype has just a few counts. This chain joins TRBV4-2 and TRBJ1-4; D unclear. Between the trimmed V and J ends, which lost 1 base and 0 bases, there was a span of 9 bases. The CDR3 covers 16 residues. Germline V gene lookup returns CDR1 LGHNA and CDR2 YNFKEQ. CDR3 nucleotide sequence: TGTGCCAGCAGCCAAGTCGGCACAGCAACTAATGAAAAACTGTTTTTT. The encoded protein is CASSQVGTATNEKLFF.

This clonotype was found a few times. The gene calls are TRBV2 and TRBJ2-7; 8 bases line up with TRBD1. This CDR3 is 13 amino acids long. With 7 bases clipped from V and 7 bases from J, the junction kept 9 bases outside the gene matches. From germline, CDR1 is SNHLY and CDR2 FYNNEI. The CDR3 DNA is TGTGCCAGCAATACTGACAGGGGACAGGAGCAGTACTTC. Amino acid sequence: CASNTDRGQEQYF.

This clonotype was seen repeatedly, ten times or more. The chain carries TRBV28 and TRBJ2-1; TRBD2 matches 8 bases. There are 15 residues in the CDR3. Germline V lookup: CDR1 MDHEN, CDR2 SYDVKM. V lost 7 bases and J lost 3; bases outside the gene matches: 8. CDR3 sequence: CASNLGGLDYNEQFF. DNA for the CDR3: TGTGCCAGCAACCTCGGGGGACTAGACTACAATGAGCAGTTCTTC.

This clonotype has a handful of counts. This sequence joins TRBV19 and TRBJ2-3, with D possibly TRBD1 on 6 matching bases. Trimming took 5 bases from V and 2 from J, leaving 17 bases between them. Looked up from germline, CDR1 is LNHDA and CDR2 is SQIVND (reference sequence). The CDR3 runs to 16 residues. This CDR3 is CASSLLGQRPTDTQYF. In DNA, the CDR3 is TGTGCCAGTAGTCTCCTTGGACAGAGACCCACAGATACGCAGTATTTT.

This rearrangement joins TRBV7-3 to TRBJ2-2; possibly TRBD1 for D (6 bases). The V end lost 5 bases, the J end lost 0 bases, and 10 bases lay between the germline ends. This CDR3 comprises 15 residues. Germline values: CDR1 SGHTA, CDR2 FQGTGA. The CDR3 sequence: CASSTNRANTGELFF. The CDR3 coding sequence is TGTGCCAGCAGCACAAACAGGGCGAACACCGGGGAGCTGTTTTTT. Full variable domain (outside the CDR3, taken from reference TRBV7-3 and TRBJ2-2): GAGVSQTPSNKVTEKGKYVELRCDPISGHTALYWYRQSLGQGPEFLIYFQGTGAADDSGLPNDRFFAVRPEGSVSTLKIQRTERGDSAVYLCASSTNRANTGELFFGEGSRLTVL.

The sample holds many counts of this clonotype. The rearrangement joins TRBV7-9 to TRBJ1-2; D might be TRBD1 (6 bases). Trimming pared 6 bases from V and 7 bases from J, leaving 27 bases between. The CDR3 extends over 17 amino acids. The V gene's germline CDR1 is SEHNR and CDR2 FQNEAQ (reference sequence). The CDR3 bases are TGTGCCAGCAGTCCAGCGGGGGGGCGAGGTTGGCTGGTTGGCTACACCTTC. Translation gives CASSPAGGRGWLVGYTF.

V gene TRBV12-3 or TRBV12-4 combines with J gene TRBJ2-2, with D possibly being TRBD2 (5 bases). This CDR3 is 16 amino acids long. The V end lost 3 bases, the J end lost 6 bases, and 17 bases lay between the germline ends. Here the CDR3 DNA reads TGTGCCAGCAGTTTTTCGGCTTTCGGGGTCTCCGGGGAGCTGTTTTTT. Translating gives CASSFSAFGVSGELFF.

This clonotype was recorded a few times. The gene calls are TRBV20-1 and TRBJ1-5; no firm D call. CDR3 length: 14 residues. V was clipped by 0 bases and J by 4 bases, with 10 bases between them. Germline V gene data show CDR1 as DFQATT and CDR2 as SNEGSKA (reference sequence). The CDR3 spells CSARDRQVNQPQHF. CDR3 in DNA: TGCAGTGCTAGAGATAGGCAGGTAAATCAGCCCCAGCATTTT.

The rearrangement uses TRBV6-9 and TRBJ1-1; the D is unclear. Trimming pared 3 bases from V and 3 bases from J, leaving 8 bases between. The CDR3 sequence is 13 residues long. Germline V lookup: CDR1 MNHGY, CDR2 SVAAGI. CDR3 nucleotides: TGTGCCAGCAGTTACGAGGCTTACACTGAAGCTTTCTTT. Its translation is CASSYEAYTEAFF.

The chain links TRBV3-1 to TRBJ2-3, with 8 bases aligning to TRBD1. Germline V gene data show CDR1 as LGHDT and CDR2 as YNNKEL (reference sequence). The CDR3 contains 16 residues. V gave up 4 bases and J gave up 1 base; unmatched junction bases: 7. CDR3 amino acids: CASSPTGGVGTDTQYF. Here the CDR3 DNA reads TGTGCCAGCAGCCCTACAGGGGGAGTAGGCACAGATACGCAGTATTTT.